This T cell receptor beta chain stems from a study of T cells in tumors after PD-1 blockade. Broader study findings: Peripheral recruitment is suggested, as some novel exhausted tumor clones were in pre-treatment blood.

As to this clone: Its antigen remains unidentified.

TCRdb's table, derived via immunoSEQ multiplex PCR, lists solely in-frame clones and lacks some. The profile covers around 46,000 clones, with 75% to 80% appearing a single time and about a sixth taken by the ten largest. CDR1 is WSHSY, CDR2 SAAADI, per germline. Trimming took off 3 bases at V and 6 bases at J, with 12 bases between the two ends. This CDR3 comprises 13 residues. V and J are TRBV10-2 and TRBJ2-7, with D perhaps matching TRBD1 (5 bases). The source material was PBMCs, sampled before anti-PD-1 treatment. This receptor was obtained from a human donor with basal cell carcinoma. The CDR3 region has the DNA TGCGCCAGCAGTGAATCAGGGCTTGGCGAGCAGTACTTC. This sequence encodes CASSESGLGEQYF.